This T cell receptor (beta chain) was sequenced in a study of CD8 T cells in Susac syndrome. General study points: The study conceded that its TCR sequencing and HLA analysis involved relatively few individuals.

The RNA, about 0.5 to 1 ug, was put through reverse transcription using random hexamers. Amplification of TCR beta CDR3 spanned 54 Vbeta and 13 Jbeta via immunoSEQ multiplex PCR. MiXCR was run by TCRdb on the immunoSEQ multiplex PCR reads, yielding one entry per CDR3 protein. Of about 200,000 distinct CDR3 sequences in the sample, roughly 94% are singletons; the top ten hold approximately 0.094%. Trimming pared 9 bases from V and 8 bases from J, leaving 13 bases between. The CDR3 length is 11 residues. The germline gives CDR1 SNHLY, CDR2 FYNNEI. Notes on this clonotype: Its antigen is not known.

Sequencing of TCR beta was performed on blood CD8+ and CD4+ T cells. Negative isolation yielded CD4+ and CD8+ T cells, and FACS enriched TEMRA cells. Specimen: CD4+ T cells from PBMCs. This receptor was identified in a human donor in good health. The chain combines TRBV2 with TRBJ1-2; D is undetermined. The CDR3 DNA reads as TGTGCCAGTACTGTAGTGTTGGGCTACACCTTC. Protein sequence: CASTVVLGYTF. Looking up the rest from reference TRBV2 and TRBJ1-2 gives the full variable domain: EPEVTQTPSHQVTQMGQEVILRCVPISNHLYFYWYRQILGQKVEFLVSFYNNEISEKSEIFDDQFSVERPDGSNFTLKIRSTKLEDSAMYFCASTVVLGYTFGSGTRLTVV.